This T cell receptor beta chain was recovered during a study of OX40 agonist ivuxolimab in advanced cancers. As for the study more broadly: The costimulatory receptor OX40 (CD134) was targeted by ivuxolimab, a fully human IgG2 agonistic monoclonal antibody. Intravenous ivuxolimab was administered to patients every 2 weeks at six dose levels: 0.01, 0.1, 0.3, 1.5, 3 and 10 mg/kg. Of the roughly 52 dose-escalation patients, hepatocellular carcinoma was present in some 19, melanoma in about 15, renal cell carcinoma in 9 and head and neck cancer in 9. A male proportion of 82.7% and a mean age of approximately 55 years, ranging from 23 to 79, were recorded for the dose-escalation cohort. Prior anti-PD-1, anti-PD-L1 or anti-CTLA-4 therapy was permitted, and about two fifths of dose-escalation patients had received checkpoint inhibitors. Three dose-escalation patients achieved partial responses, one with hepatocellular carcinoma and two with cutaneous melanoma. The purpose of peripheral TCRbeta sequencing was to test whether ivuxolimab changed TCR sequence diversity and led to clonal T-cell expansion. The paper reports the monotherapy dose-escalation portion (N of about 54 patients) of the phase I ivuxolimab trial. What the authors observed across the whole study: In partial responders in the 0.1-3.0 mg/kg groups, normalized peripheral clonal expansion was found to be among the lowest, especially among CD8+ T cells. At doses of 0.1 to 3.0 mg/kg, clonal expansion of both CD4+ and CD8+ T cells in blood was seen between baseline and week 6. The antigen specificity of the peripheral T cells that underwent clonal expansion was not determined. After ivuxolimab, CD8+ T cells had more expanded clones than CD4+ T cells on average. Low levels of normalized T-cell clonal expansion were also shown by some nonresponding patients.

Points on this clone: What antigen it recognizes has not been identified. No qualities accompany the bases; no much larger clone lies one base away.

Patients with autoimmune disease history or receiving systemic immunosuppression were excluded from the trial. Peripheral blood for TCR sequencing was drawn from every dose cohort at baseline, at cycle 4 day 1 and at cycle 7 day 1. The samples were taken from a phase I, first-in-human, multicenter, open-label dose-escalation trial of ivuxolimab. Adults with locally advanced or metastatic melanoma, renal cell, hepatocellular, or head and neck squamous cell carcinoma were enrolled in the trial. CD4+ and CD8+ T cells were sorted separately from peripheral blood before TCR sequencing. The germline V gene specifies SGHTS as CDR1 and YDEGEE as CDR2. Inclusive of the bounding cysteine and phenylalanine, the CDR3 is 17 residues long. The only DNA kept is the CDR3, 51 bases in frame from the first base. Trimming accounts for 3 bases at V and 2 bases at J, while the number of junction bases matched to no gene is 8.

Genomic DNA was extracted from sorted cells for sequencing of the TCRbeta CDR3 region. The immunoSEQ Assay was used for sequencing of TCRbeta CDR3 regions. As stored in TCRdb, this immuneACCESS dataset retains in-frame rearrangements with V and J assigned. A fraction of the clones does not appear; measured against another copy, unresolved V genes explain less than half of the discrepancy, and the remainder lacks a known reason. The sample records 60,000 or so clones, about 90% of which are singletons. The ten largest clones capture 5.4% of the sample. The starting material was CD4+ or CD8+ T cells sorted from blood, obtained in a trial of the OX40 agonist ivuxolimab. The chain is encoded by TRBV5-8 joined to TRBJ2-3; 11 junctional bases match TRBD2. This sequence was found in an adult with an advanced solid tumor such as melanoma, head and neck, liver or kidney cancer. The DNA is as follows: TGTGCCAGCAGCTCTTCCGGGACTAGCGGAAACACAGATACGCAGTATTTT. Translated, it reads CASSSSGTSGNTDTQYF.